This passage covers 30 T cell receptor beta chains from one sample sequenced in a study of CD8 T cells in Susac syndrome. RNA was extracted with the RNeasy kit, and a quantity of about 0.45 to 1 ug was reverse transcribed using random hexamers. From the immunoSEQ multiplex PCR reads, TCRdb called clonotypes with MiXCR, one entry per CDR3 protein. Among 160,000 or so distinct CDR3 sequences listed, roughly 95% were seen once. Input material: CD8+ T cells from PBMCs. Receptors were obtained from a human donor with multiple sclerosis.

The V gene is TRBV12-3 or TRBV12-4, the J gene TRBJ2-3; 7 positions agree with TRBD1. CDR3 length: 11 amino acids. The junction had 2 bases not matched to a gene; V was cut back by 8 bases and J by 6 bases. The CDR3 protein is CASLTGDTQYF. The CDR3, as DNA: TGTGCCAGCCTGACAGGGGATACGCAGTATTTT.

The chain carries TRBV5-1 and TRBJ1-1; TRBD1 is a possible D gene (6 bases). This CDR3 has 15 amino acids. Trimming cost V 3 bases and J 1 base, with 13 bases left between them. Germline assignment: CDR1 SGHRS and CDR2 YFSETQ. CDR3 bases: TGCGCCAGCAGCTGGTGGGGGGCCCAGAACACTGAAGCTTTCTTT. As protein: CASSWWGAQNTEAFF.

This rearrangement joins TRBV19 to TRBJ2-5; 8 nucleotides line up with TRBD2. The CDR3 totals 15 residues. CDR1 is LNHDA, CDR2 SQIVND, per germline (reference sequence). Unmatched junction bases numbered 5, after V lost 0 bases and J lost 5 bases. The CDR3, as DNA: TGTGCCAGTAGTATAGAAGCGGGGGATGCGGAGACCCAGTACTTC. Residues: CASSIEAGDAETQYF.

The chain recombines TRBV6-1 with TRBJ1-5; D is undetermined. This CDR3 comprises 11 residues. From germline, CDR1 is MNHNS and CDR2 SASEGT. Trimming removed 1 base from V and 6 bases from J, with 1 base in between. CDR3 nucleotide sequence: TGTGCCAGCAGTGAAGGTCAGCCCCAGCATTTT. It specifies CASSEGQPQHF.

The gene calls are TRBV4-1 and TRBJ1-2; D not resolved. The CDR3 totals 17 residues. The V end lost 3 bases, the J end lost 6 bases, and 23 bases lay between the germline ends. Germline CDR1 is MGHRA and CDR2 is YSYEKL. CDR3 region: CASSQVSGGLNIDGYTF. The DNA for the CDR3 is TGCGCCAGCAGCCAGGTCAGCGGAGGACTAAATATCGATGGCTACACCTTC.

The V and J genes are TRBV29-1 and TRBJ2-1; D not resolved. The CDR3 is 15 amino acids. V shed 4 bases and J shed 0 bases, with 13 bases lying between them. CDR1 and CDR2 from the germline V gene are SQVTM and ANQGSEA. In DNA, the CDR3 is TGCAGCGTTGGCGGACGGCCGAGCTCCTACAATGAGCAGTTCTTC. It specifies CSVGGRPSSYNEQFF.

For the CDR3, the DNA is TGCAGCGTTGAACCCACAGGGGGCGGACAAGAGACCCAGTACTTC. Protein product: CSVEPTGGGQETQYF. The rearrangement uses TRBV29-1 and TRBJ2-5; the match to TRBD1 covers 9 bases. The CDR3 spans 15 residues. Trimming at V came to 2 bases and at J to 2 bases, leaving 6 bases not matched to a gene. CDR1 is SQVTM, CDR2 ANQGSEA, per germline.

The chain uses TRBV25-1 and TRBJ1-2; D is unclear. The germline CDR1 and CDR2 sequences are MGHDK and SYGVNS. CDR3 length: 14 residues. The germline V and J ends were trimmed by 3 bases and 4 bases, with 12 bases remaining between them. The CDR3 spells CASSDPGLPYGYTF. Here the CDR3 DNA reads TGTGCCAGCAGTGACCCCGGACTGCCCTATGGCTACACCTTC.

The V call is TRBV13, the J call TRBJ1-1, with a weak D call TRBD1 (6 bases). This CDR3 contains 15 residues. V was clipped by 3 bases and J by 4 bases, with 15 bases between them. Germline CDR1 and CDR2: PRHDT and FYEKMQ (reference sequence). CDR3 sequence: CASSLGSGGGTEAFF. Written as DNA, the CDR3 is TGTGCCAGCAGCTTGGGGTCCGGGGGCGGCACTGAAGCTTTCTTT.

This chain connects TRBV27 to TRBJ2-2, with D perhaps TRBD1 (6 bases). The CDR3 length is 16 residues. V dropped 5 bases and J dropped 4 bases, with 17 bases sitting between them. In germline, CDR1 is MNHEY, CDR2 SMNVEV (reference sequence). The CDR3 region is CASSPSLQGPTGELFF. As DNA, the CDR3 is TGTGCCAGCAGTCCCTCCTTGCAGGGGCCCACCGGGGAGCTGTTTTTT.

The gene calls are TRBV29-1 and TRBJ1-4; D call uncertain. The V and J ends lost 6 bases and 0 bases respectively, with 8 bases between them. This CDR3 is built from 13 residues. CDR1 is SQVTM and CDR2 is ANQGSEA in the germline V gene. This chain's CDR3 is CSVTDATNEKLFF. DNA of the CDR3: TGCAGCGTAACCGACGCAACTAATGAAAAACTGTTTTTT.

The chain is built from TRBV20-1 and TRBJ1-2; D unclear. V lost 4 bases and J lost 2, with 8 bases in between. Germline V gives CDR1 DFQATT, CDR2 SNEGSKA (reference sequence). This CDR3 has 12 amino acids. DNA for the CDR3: TGCAGTGCTATAAGGGTAAACTATGGCTACACCTTC. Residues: CSAIRVNYGYTF.

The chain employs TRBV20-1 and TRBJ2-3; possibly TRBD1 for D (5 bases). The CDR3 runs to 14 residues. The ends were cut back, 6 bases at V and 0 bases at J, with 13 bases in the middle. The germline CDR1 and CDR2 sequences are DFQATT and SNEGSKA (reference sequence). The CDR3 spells CSANDRSSTDTQYF. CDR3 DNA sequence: TGCAGTGCAAATGACAGATCTAGCACAGATACGCAGTATTTT.

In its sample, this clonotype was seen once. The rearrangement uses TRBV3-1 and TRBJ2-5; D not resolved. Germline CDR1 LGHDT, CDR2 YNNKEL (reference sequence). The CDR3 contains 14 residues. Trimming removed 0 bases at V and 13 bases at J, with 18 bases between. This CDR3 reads CASSQEMLDYRRYF. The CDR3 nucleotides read TGTGCCAGCAGCCAAGAAATGCTAGATTATAGGCGGTACTTC.

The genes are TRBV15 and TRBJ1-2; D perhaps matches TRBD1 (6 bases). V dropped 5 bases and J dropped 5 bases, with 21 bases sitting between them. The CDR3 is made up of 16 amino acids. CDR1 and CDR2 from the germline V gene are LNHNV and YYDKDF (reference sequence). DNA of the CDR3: TGTGCCACCAGCTCCCCCAAGACAGGCGGCCGGTATGGCTACACCTTC. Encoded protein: CATSSPKTGGRYGYTF.

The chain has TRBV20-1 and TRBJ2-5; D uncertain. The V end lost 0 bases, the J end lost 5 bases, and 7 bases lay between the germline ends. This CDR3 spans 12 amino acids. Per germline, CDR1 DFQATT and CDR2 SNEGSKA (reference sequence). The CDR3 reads CSARDLGETQYF. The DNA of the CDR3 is TGCAGTGCTAGAGATCTTGGGGAGACCCAGTACTTC.

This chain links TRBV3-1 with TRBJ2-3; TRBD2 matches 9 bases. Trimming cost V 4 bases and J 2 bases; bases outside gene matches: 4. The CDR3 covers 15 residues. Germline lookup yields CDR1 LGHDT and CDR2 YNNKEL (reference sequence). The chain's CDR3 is CASSLSGGTTDTQYF. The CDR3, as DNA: TGTGCCAGCAGCCTGAGCGGGGGGACCACAGATACGCAGTATTTT.

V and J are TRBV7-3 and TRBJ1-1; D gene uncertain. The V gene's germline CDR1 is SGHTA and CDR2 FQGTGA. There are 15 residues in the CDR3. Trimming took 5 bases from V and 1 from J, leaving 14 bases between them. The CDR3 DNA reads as TGTGCCAGCAGCCCCTATGGCAGTCCGAACACTGAAGCTTTCTTT. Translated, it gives CASSPYGSPNTEAFF.

The CDR3 DNA is TGTGCCAGCAGCTCCCTGCTAGGGGTCAGGTCACCCTACGAGCAGTACGTC. Protein: CASSSLLGVRSPYEQYV. The V call is TRBV7-4, the J call TRBJ2-7, with D possibly being TRBD1 (5 bases). In germline, CDR1 is SGHVT, CDR2 SQSDAQ. Trimming cost V 4 bases and J 2 bases, with 21 bases left between them. The CDR3 consists of 17 residues.

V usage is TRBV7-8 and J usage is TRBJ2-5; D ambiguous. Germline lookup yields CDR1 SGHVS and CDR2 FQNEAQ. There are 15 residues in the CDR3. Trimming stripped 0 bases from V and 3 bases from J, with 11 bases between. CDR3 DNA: TGTGCCAGCAGCTTAGCGCTCGCAGATAAAGAGACCCAGTACTTC. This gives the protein CASSLALADKETQYF.

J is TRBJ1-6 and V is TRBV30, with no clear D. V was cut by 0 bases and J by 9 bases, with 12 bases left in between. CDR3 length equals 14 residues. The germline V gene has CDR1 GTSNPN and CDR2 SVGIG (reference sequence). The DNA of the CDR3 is TGTGCCTGGAGTGTGGGTGCGGGTGGTTCACCCCTCCACTTT. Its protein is CAWSVGAGGSPLHF.

This CDR3 reads CASSHGQGGTKNIQYF. CDR3 bases: TGCGCCAGCAGCCACGGACAGGGTGGGACCAAAAACATTCAGTACTTC. The gene calls are TRBV4-1 and TRBJ2-4, with 8 bases matching TRBD1. Germline loops: CDR1 MGHRA, CDR2 YSYEKL. The trim removed 3 bases at V and 2 bases at J, leaving 6 bases unmatched. CDR3 length: 16 residues.

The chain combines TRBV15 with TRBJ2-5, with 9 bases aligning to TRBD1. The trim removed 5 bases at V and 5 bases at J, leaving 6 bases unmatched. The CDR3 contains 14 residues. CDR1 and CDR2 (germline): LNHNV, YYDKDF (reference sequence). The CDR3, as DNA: TGTGCCACCAGCGGGGACAGGGAGTCTGAGACCCAGTACTTC. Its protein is CATSGDRESETQYF.

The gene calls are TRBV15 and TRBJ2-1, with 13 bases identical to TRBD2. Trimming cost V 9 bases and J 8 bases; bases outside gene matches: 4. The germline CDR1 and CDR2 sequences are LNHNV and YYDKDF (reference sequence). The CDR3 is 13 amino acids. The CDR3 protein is CATGLAGYDEQFF. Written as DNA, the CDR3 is TGTGCCACGGGACTAGCGGGGTATGATGAGCAGTTCTTC.

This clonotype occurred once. Written as DNA, the CDR3 is TGTGCCAGCAGTTTTGGGACAAAGGATCCGAATGGCTACACCTTC. Translating it yields CASSFGTKDPNGYTF. The genes are TRBV12-3 or TRBV12-4 and TRBJ1-2; maybe TRBD1 (6 bases). CDR3 length: 15 residues. Deletions cut 3 bases from V and 6 bases from J, with 17 bases between.

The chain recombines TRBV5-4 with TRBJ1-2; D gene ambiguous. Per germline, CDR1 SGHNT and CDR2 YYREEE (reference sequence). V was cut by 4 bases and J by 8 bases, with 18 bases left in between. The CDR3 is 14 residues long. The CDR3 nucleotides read TGTGCCAGCAGCATCACGGGCCCGCAACCGGGCTACACCTTC. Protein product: CASSITGPQPGYTF.

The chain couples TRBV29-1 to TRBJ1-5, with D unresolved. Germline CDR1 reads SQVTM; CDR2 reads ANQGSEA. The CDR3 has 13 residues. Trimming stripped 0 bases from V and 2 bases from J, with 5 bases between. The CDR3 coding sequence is TGCAGCGTTGAAGATGGGGGCAATCAGCCCCAGCATTTT. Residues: CSVEDGGNQPQHF.

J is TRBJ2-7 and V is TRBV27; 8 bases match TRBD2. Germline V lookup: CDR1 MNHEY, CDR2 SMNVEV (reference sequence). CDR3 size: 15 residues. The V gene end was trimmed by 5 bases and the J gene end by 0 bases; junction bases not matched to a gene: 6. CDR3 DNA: TGTGCCAGCAGTCAAGAGCGGGGGTCCTCCTACGAGCAGTACTTC. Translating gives CASSQERGSSYEQYF.

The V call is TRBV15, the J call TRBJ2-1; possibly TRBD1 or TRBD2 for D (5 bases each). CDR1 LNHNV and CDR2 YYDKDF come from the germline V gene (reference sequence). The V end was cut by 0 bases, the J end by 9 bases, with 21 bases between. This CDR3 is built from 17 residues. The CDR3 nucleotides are TGTGCCACCAGCAGAGATAGCCTGGGCCGCCGGGGACGTGAGCAGTTCTTC. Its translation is CATSRDSLGRRGREQFF. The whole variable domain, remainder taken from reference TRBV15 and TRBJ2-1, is DAMVIQNPRYQVTQFGKPVTLSCSQTLNHNVMYWYQQKSSQAPKLLFHYYDKDFNNEADTPDNFQSRRPNTSFCFLDIRSPGLGDTAMYLCATSRDSLGRRGREQFFGPGTRLTVL.

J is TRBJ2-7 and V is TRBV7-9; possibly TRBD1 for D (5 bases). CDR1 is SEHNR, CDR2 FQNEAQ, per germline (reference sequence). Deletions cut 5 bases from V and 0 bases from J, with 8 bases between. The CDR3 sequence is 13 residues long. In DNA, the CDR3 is TGTGCCAGCAGCCGTGACAGCTCCTACGAGCAGTACTTC. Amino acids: CASSRDSSYEQYF.